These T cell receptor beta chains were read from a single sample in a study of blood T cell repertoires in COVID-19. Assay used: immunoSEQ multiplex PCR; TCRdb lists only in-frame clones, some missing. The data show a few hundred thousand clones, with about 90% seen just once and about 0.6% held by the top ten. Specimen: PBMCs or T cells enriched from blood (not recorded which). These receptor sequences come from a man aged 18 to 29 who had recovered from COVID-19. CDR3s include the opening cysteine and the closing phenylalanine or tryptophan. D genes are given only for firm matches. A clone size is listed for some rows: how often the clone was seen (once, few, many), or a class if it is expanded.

CDR3: CASSPETGSGANVLTF
DNA: TGTGCCAGTAGTCCCGAGACAGGGTCTGGGGCCAACGTCCTGACTTTC
J: TRBJ2-6
size: -
D: TRBD1
V: TRBV19

CDR3: CASMGHVTVFF
DNA: TGTGCCAGCATGGGACACGTGACGGTTTTCTTT
J: TRBJ1-1
size: -
D: -
V: TRBV25-1

CDR3: CAIRKRASGTAGELFF
DNA: TGTGCCATCAGGAAAAGGGCTAGCGGGACAGCCGGGGAGCTGTTTTTT
J: TRBJ2-2
size: -
D: TRBD2
V: TRBV10-3

CDR3: CASSSSGTGESPLHF
DNA: TGCGCCAGCAGCTCCTCCGGGACAGGGGAATCACCCCTCCACTTT
J: TRBJ1-6
size: -
D: TRBD1
V: TRBV5-1

CDR3: CASTGDTGELFF
DNA: TGCGCCAGCACCGGGGACACCGGGGAGCTGTTTTTT
J: TRBJ2-2
size: -
D: -
V: TRBV5-1

CDR3: CASSVGLETNTEAFF
DNA: TGTGCCAGCAGCGTAGGGTTGGAGACGAACACTGAAGCTTTCTTT
J: TRBJ1-1
size: -
D: -
V: TRBV9

CDR3: CASSLETGVYEQYF
DNA: TGTGCCAGCAGCTTAGAGACAGGGGTCTACGAGCAGTACTTC
J: TRBJ2-7
size: -
D: TRBD1
V: TRBV7-8

CDR3: CASSARGGEETQYF
DNA: TGTGCCAGCAGCGCCCGGGGAGGAGAAGAGACCCAGTACTTC
J: TRBJ2-5
size: -
D: -
V: TRBV7-8

CDR3: CASSYNGRWTDYGYTF
DNA: TGTGCCAGCAGTTACAACGGACGCTGGACAGACTATGGCTACACCTTC
J: TRBJ1-2
size: -
D: -
V: TRBV6-5

CDR3: CASSSGTGNYAQFF
DNA: TGTGCCAGCAGCTCCGGGACAGGGAATTATGCGCAGTTCTTC
J: TRBJ2-1
size: once
D: TRBD1
V: TRBV11-2

CDR3: CASRTSAVMNTEAFF
DNA: TGTGCCAGCAGGACTTCGGCGGTCATGAACACTGAAGCTTTCTTT
J: TRBJ1-1
size: -
D: -
V: TRBV5-4

CDR3: CASSQELGTGTQPQHF
DNA: TGTGCCAGCAGCCAAGAACTGGGGACAGGAACTCAGCCCCAGCATTTT
J: TRBJ1-5
size: -
D: TRBD1
V: TRBV3-1/TRBV3-2

CDR3: CASSAGQGDQPQHF
DNA: TGTGCCAGCAGTGCGGGACAGGGGGATCAGCCCCAGCATTTT
J: TRBJ1-5
size: once
D: TRBD1
V: TRBV5-5

CDR3: CSASSPSSGANVLTF
DNA: TGCAGTGCTAGTTCTCCTTCTTCTGGGGCCAACGTCCTGACTTTC
J: TRBJ2-6
size: -
D: -
V: TRBV20-1